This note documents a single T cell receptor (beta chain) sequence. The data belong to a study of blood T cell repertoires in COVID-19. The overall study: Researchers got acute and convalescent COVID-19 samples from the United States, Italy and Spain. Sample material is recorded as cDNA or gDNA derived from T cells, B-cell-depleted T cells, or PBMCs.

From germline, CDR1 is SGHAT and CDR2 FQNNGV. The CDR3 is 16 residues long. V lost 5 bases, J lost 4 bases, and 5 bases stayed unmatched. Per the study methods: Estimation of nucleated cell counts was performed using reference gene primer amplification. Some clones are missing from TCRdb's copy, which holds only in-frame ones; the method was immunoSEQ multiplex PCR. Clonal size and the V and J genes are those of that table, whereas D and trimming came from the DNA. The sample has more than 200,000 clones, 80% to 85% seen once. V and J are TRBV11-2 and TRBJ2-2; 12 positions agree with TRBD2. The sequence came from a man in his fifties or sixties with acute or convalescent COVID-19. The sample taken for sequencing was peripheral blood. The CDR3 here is CASSTGLAGGTGELFF. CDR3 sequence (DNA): TGTGCCAGCAGCACGGGACTAGCGGGTGGCACCGGGGAGCTGTTTTTT. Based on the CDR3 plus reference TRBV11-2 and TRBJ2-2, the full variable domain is EAGVAQSPRYKIIEKRQSVAFWCNPISGHATLYWYQQILGQGPKLLIQFQNNGVVDDSQLPKDRFSAERLKGVDSTLKIQPAKLEDSAVYLCASSTGLAGGTGELFFGEGSRLTVL.